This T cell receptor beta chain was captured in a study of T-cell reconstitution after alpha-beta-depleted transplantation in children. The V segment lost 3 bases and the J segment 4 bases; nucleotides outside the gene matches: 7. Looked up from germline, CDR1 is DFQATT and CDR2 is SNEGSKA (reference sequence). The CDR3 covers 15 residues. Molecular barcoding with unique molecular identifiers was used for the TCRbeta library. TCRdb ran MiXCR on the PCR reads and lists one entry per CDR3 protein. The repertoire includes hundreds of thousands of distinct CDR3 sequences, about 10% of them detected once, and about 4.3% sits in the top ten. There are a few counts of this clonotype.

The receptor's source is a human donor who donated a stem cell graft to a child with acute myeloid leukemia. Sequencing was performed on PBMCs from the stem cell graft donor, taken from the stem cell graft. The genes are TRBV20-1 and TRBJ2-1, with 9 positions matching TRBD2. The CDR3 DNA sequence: TGCAGTGCTAGTGACTTGCGGGAGGGGTACAATGAGCAGTTCTTC. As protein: CSASDLREGYNEQFF.